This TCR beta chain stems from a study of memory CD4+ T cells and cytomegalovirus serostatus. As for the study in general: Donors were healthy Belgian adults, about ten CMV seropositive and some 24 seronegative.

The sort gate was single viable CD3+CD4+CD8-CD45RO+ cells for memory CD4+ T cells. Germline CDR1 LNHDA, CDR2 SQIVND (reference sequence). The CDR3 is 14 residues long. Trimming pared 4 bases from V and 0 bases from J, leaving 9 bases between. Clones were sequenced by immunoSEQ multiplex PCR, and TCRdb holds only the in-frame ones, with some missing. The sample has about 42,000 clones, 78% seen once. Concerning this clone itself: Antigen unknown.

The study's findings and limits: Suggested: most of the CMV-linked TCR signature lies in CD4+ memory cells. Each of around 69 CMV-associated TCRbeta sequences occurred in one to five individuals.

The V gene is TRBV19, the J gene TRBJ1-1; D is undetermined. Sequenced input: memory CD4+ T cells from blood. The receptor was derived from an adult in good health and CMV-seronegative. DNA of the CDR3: TGTGCCAGTAGTACGACAAGCATGAACACTGAAGCTTTCTTT. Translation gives CASSTTSMNTEAFF.